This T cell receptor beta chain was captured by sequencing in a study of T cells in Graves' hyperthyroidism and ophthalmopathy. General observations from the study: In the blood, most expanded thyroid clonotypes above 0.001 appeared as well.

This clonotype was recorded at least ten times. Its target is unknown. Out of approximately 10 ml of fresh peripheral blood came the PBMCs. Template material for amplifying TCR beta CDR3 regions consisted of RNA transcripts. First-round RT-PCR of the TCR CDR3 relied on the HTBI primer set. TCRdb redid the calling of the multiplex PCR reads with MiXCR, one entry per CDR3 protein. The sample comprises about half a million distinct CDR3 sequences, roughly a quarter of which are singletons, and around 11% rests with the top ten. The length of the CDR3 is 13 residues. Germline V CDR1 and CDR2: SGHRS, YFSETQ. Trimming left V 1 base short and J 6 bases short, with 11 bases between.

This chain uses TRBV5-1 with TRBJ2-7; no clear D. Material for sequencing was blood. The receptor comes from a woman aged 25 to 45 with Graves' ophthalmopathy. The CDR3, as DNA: TGCGCCAGCAGCTTGAACAGACGAGTCGAGCAGTACTTC. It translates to CASSLNRRVEQYF.